This TCR beta chain was sequenced for a study of cytomegalovirus exposure and HLA in healthy donors. This CDR3 contains 15 residues. The germline V gene has CDR1 LGHNA and CDR2 YSLEER. Trimming left V 4 bases short and J 5 bases short, with 16 bases between. As regards this clone: Its antigen remains unknown.

Study conclusions and caveats: Altogether, some 170 TCR beta chains were recorded as cytomegalovirus-associated.

Researchers ran the PCR with 60 Vbeta and 13 Jbeta primers. Data came from immunoSEQ multiplex PCR; TCRdb stores just in-frame clones and leaves some out. Among more than 80,000 clones, approximately 81% were seen once, and the ten largest hold 1.2%. The chain has TRBV4-3 and TRBJ2-3; D remains unclear. Sequenced input: PBMCs. This sequence was found in a girl aged 2-15 years in good health and CMV-seropositive. The CDR3 DNA sequence: TGCGCCAGCAGCCCAGGTCAAGGATTAGGAGATACGCAGTATTTT. This gives the protein CASSPGQGLGDTQYF.